Below, one TCR beta chain is given with its context. What it recognizes is unknown. This sample is part of a study of Graves' ophthalmopathy and Graves' hyperthyroidism. General study points: Cross-validated, the 13-signature model showed 87.88%/81.08% sensitivity/specificity, and 80%/75% in the test set. Sensitivity of about 67% and specificity of approximately 73% were achieved by the model that predicted ophthalmopathy progression.

RNA transcripts were the source from which TCR beta CDR3 regions were amplified. Second-round multiplex PCR followed a first-round RT-PCR using HTBI primers. TCRdb redid the calling of the multiplex PCR reads with MiXCR, one entry per CDR3 protein. The sample lists 500,000 to 600,000 distinct CDR3 sequences, 35% to 45% occurring once. This CDR3 contains 13 residues. In germline, CDR1 is SEHNR, CDR2 FQNEAQ (reference sequence). With 1 base clipped from V and 11 bases from J, the junction kept 4 bases outside the gene matches. The sequence was obtained from an adult man with Graves' hyperthyroidism. The chain combines TRBV7-9 with TRBJ2-1; 8 nucleotides agree with TRBD2. Sequenced sample: peripheral blood or thyroid tissue (not recorded which). CDR3 residues: CASSLGTSIKQFF. DNA of the CDR3: TGTGCCAGCAGCTTAGGGACTAGCATAAAGCAGTTCTTC.